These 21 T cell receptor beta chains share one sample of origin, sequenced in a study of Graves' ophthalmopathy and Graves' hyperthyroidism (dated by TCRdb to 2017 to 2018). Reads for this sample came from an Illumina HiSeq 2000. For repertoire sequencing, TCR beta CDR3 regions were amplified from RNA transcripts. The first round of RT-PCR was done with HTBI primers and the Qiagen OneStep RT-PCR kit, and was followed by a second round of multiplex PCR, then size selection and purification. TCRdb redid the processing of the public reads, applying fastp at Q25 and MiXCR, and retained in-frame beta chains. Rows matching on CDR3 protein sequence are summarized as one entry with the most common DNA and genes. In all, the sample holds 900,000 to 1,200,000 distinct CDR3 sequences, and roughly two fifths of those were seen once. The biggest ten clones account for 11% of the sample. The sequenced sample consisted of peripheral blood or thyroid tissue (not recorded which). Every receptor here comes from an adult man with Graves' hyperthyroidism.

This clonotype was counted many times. CDR3 bases: TGTGCCAGCAGCTTAGAAAGGGGGCTCACCTACGAGCAGTACTTC. It yields the protein CASSLERGLTYEQYF. The V gene is TRBV11-2, the J gene TRBJ2-7, with 7 bases matching TRBD1. This CDR3 comprises 15 residues. CDR1 is SGHAT, CDR2 FQNNGV, per germline. V lost 0 bases to trimming and J lost 2 bases; unmatched junction nucleotides: 4.

In DNA form, the CDR3 reads TGTGCCATCAGTGAGTCGCTGGGACTAGCGGGAGCCTACGAGCAGTACTTC. Translated, it gives CAISESLGLAGAYEQYF. The chain employs TRBV10-3 and TRBJ2-7, with 14 bases fitting TRBD2. CDR3 length: 17 amino acids. Germline trimming cut 0 bases from V and 2 bases from J; bases unmatched to any gene: 3. The germline gives CDR1 ENHRY, CDR2 SYGVKD.

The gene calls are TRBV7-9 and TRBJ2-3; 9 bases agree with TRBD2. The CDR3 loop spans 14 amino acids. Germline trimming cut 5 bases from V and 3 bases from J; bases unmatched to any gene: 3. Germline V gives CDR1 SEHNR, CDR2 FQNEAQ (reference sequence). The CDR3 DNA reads TGTGCCAGCAGCGTCCTAGCGGGGACAGATACGCAGTATTTT. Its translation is CASSVLAGTDTQYF.

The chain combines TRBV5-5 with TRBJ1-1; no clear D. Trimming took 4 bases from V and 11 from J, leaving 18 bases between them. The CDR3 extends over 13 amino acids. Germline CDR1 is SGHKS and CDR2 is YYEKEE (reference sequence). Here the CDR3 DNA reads TGTGCCAGCAGCCCCACGGGCCCCGGCCGGGCTTTCTTT. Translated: CASSPTGPGRAFF.

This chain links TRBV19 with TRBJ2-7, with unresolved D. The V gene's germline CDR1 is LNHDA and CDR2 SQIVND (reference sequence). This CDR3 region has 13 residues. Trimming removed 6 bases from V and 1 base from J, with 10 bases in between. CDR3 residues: CASREAESYEQYF. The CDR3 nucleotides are TGTGCCAGTAGAGAGGCCGAGTCCTACGAGCAGTACTTC.

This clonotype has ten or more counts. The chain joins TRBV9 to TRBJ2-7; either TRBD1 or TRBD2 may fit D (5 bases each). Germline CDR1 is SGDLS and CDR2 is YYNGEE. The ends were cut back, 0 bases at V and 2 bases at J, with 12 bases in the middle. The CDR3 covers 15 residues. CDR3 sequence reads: CASSVGGKGTYEQYF. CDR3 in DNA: TGTGCCAGCAGCGTAGGGGGGAAGGGCACCTACGAGCAGTACTTC.

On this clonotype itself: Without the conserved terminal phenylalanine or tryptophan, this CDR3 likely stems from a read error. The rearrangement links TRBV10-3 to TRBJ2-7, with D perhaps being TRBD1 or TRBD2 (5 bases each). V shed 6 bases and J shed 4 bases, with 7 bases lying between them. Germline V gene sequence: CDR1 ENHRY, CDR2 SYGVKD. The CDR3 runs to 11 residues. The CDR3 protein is CAIRGEYEQYL. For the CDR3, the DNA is TGTGCCATCAGAGGGGAGTACGAGCAGTACCTC.

The DNA for the CDR3 is TGTGCCAGTAGGCCCCCGTCCGGGCGCACAGATACGCAGTATTTT. It is translated as CASRPPSGRTDTQYF. This sequence joins TRBV19 and TRBJ2-3, with D unresolved. The CDR3 length is 15 residues. CDR1 is LNHDA and CDR2 is SQIVND in the germline V gene (reference sequence). Deletions cut 6 bases from V and 1 base from J, with 14 bases between. Looking up the rest from reference TRBV19 and TRBJ2-3 gives the full variable domain: DGGITQSPKYLFRKEGQNVTLSCEQNLNHDAMYWYRQDPGQGLRLIYYSQIVNDFQKGDIAEGYSVSREKKESFPLTVTSAQKNPTAFYLCASRPPSGRTDTQYFGPGTRLTVL.

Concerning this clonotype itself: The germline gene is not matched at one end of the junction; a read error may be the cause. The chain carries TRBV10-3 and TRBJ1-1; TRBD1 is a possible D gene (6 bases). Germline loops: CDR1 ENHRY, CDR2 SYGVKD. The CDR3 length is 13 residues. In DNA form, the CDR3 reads TGTGCCAGCAGTGACCACAGGGACACTGAAGCTTTCTTT. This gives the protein CASSDHRDTEAFF.

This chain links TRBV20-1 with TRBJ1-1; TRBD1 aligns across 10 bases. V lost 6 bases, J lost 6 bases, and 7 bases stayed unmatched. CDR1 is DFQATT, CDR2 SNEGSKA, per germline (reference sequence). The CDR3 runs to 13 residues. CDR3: CSARQGAGAEAFF. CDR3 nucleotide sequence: TGCAGTGCCAGACAGGGGGCAGGCGCTGAAGCTTTCTTT.

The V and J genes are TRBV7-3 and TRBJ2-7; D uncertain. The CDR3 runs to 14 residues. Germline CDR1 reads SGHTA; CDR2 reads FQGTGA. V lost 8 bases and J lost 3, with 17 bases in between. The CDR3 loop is CASSPSETIYEQYF. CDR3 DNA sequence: TGTGCCAGCTCACCAAGTGAGACAATCTACGAGCAGTACTTC.

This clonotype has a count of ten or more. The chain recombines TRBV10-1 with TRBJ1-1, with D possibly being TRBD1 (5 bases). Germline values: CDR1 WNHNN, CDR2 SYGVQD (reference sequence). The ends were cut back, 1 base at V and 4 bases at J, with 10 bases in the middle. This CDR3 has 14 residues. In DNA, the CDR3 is TGCGCCAGCAGTGAGTTTCAGGGACCCACTGAAGCTTTCTTT. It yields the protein CASSEFQGPTEAFF.

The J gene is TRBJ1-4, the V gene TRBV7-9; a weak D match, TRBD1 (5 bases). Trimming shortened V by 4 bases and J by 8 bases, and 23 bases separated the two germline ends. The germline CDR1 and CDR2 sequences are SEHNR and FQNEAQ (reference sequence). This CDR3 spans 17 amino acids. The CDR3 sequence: CASSSTGAEVPEEKLFF. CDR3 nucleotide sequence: TGTGCCAGCAGCTCGACCGGGGCCGAAGTTCCTGAGGAAAAACTGTTTTTT. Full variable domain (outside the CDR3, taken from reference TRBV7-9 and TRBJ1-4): DTGVSQNPRHKITKRGQNVTFRCDPISEHNRLYWYRQTLGQGPEFLTYFQNEAQLEKSRLLSDRFSAERPKGSFSTLEIQRTEQGDSAMYLCASSSTGAEVPEEKLFFGSGTQLSVL.

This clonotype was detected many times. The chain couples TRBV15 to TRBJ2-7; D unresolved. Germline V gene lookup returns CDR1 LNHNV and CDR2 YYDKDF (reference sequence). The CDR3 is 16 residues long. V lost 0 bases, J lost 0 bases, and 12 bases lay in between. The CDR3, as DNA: TGTGCCACCAGCAGAGATCCCCGGCCAAGCTCCTACGAGCAGTACTTC. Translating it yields CATSRDPRPSSYEQYF.

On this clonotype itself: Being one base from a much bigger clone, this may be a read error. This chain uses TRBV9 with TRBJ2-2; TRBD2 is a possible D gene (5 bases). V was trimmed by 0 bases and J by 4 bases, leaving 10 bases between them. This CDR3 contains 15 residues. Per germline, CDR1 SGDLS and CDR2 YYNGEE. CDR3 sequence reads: CASSVDSGSTGELFF. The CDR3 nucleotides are TGTGCCAGCAGCGTAGACAGCGGCTCCACCGGGGAGCTGTTTTTT.

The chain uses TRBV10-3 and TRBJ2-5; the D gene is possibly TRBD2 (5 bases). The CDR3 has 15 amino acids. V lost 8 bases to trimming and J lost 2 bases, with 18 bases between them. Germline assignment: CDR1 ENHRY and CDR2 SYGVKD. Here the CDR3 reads CAIGELLERQETQYF. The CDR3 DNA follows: TGTGCCATCGGGGAGCTCCTTGAGAGGCAAGAGACCCAGTACTTC.

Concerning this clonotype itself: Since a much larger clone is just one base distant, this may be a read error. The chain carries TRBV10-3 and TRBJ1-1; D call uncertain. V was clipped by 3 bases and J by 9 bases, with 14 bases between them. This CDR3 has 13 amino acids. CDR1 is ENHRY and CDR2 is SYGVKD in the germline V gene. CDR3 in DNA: TGTGCCATCAGTGAAGTAAGGCGGGCCCAAGCTTTCTTT. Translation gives CAISEVRRAQAFF.

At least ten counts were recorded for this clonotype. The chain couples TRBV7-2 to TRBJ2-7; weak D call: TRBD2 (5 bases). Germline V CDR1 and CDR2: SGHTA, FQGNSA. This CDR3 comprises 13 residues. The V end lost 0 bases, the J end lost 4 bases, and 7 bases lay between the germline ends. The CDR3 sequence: CASSLAGKYEQYF. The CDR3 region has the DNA TGTGCCAGCAGCTTAGCCGGGAAATACGAGCAGTACTTC.

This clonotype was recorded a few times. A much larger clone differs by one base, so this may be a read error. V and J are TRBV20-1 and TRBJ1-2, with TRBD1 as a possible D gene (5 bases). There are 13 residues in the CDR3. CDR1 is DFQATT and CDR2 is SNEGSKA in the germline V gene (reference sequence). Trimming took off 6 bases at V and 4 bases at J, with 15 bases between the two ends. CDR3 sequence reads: CSAVEQASYGYTF. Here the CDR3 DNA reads TGCAGTGCGGTTGAACAGGCATCCTATGGCTACACCTTC.

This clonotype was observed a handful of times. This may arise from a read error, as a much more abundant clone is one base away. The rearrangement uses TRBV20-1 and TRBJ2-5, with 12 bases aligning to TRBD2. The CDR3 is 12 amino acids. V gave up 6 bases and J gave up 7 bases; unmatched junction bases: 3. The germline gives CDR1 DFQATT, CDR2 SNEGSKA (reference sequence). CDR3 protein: CSALAGGGTQYF. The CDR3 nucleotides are TGCAGTGCACTAGCGGGAGGAGGGACCCAGTACTTC.

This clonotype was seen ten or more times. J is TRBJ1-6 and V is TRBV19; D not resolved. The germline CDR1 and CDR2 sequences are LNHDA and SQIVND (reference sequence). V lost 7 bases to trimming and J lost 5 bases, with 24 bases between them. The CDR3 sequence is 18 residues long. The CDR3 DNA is TGTGCCAGTAACAAGGCGGGTCTTCCTCCATCGAATAATTCACCCCTCCACTTT. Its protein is CASNKAGLPPSNNSPLHF.